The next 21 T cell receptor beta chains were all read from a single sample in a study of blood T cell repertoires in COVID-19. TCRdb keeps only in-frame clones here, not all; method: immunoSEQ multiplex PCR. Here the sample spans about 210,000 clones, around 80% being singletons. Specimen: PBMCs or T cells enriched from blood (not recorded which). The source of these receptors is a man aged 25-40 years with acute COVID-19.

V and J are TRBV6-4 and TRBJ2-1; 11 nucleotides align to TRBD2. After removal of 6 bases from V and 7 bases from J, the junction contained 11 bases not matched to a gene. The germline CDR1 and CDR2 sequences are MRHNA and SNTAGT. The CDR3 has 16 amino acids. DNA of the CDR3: TGTGCCAGCAGCCTTAGCGGGGGGGCCGGTTTGAATGAGCAGTTCTTC. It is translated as CASSLSGGAGLNEQFF.

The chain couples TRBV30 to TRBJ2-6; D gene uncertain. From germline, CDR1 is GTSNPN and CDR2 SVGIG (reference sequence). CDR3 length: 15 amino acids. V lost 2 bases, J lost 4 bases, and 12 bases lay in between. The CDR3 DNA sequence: TGTGCCTGGAGTCCGGGTTTCGCCGGGGCCAACGTCCTGACTTTC. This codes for CAWSPGFAGANVLTF.

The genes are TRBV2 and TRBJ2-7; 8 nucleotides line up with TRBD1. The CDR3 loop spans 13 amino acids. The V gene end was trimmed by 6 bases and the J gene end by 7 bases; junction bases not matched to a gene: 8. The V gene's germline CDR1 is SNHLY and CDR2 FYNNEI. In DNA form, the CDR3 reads TGTGCCAGCAGGAGGGACAGGAGTGGAGAGCAGTACTTC. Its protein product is CASRRDRSGEQYF. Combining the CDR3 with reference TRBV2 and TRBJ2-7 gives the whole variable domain EPEVTQTPSHQVTQMGQEVILRCVPISNHLYFYWYRQILGQKVEFLVSFYNNEISEKSEIFDDQFSVERPDGSNFTLKIRSTKLEDSAMYFCASRRDRSGEQYFGPGTRLTVT.

CDR3 bases: TGTGCCAGCAGCCACACTGACAAGAACACTGAAGCTTTCTTT. Its translation: CASSHTDKNTEAFF. This chain uses TRBV3-1 (or the pseudogene TRBV3-2) with TRBJ1-1, with no clear D. Trimming left V 3 bases short and J 1 base short, with 9 bases between. The CDR3 covers 14 residues. Germline CDR1 is LGHDT and CDR2 is YNNKEL (reference sequence).

CDR3 in amino acids: CASSQVWGGMNTEAFF. CDR3 DNA sequence: TGTGCCAGCAGCCAAGTTTGGGGGGGAATGAACACTGAAGCTTTCTTT. The chain joins TRBV3-1 (or the pseudogene TRBV3-2) to TRBJ1-1; D may be TRBD1 (5 bases). Trimming took 1 base from V and 0 from J, leaving 12 bases between them. This CDR3 is 16 amino acids long. Germline assignment: CDR1 LGHDT and CDR2 YNNKEL (reference sequence).

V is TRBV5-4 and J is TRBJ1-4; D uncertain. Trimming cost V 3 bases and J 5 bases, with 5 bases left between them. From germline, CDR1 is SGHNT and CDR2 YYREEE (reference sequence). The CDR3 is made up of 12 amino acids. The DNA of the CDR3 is TGTGCCAGCAGCTCTCAGAATGAAAAACTGTTTTTT. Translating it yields CASSSQNEKLFF.

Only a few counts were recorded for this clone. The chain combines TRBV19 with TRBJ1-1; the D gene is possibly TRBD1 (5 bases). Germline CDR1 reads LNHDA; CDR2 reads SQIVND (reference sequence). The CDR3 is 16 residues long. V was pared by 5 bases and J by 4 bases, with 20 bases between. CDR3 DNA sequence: TGTGCCAGTAGTCAAGGCGGGGGGAGGTTTAGCACTGAAGCTTTCTTT. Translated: CASSQGGGRFSTEAFF.

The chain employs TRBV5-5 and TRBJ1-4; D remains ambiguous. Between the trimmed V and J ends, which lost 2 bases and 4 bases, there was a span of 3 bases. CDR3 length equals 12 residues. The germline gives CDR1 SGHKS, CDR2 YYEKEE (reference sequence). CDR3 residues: CASSFNNEKLFF. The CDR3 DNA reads TGTGCCAGCAGCTTCAATAATGAAAAACTGTTTTTT.

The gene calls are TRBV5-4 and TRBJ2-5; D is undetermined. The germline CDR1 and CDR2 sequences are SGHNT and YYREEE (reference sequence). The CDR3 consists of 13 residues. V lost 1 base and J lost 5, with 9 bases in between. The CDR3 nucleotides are TGTGCCAGCAGCTTGCCAGGAACGGAGACCCAGTACTTC. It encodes CASSLPGTETQYF.

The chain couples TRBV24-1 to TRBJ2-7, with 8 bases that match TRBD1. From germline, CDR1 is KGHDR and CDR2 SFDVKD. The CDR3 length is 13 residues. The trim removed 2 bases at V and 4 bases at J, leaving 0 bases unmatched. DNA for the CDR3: TGTGCCACCAGTGATTACAGGGGGTACGAGCAGTACTTC. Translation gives CATSDYRGYEQYF.

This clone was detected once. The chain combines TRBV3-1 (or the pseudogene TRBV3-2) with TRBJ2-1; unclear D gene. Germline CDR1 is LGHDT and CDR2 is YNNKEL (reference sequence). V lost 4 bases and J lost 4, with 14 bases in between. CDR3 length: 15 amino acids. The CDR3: CASSPPRFPYNEQFF. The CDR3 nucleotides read TGTGCCAGCAGCCCCCCCAGGTTCCCATACAATGAGCAGTTCTTC.

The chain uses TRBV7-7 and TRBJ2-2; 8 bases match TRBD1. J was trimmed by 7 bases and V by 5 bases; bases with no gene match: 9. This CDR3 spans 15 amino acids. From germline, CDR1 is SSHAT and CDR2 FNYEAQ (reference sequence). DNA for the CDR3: TGTGCCAGCAGCCACGGGACAGGAGGTGGCGGGGAGCTGTTTTTT. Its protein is CASSHGTGGGGELFF.

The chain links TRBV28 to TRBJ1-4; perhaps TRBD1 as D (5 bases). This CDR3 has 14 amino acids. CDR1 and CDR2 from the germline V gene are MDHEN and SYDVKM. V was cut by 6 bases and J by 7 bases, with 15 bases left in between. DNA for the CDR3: TGTGCCAGCAGGGGTACAAAGACAGCTGAAAAACTGTTTTTT. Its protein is CASRGTKTAEKLFF.

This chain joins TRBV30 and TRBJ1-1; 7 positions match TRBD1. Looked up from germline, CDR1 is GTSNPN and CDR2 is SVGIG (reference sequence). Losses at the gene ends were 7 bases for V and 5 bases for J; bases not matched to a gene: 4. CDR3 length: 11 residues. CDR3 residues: CAYYRGTEAFF. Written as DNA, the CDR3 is TGTGCCTATTACAGGGGAACTGAAGCTTTCTTT.

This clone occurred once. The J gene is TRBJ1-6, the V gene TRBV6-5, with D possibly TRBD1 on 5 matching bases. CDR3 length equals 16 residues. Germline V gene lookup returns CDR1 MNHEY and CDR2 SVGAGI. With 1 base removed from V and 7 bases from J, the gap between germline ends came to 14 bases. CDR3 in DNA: TGTGCCAGCAGTTACTGGAGGGGCGCGAAGAATTCACCCCTCCACTTT. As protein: CASSYWRGAKNSPLHF.

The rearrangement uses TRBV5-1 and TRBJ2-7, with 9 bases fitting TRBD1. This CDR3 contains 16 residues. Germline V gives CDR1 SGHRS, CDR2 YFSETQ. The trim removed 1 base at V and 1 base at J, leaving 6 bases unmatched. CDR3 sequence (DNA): TGCGCCAGCAGCTTGCAGGGGACAGGGACATCCTACGAGCAGTACTTC. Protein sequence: CASSLQGTGTSYEQYF.

The CDR3 nucleotides read TGTGCCGGATCCTCGGGTGGAAACACCATATATTTT. It yields the protein CAGSSGGNTIYF. The rearrangement joins TRBV30 to TRBJ1-3; unclear D gene. This CDR3 contains 12 residues. V lost 8 bases to trimming and J lost 3 bases, with 11 bases between them. Germline-derived CDR1 and CDR2 are GTSNPN and SVGIG (reference sequence).

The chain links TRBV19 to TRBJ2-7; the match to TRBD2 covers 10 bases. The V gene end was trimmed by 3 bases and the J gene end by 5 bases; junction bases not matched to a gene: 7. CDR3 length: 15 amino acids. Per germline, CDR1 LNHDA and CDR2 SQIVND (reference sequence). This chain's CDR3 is CASSITAGGPNEQYF. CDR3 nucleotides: TGTGCCAGTAGTATTACAGCGGGGGGGCCCAACGAGCAGTACTTC.

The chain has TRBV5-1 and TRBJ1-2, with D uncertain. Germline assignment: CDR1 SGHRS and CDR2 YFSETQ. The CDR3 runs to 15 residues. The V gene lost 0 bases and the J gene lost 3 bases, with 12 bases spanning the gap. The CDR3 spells CASSLVPSADYGYTF. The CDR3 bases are TGCGCCAGCAGCTTGGTTCCTTCGGCGGACTATGGCTACACCTTC.

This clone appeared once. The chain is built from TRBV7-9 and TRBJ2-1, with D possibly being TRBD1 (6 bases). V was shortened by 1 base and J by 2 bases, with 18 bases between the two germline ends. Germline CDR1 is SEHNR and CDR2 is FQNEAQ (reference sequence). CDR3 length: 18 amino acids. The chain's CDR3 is CASSLDILRDTTYNEQFF. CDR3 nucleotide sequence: TGTGCCAGCAGCTTAGACATACTCCGGGACACAACCTACAATGAGCAGTTCTTC.

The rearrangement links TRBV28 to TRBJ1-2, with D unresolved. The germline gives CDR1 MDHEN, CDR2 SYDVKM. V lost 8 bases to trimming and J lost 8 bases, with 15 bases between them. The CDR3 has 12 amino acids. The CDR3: CASGSRGRGYTF. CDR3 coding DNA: TGTGCCAGCGGATCCCGGGGAAGGGGCTACACCTTC.